Below, 25 T cell receptor beta chains from the same sample are listed, as sequenced in a study of cytomegalovirus exposure and HLA in healthy donors. 13 Jbeta primers and 60 Vbeta primers were used for the PCR. This table comes from immunoSEQ multiplex PCR, and its TCRdb copy is limited to in-frame clones, with some not included. The table has under 150,000 clones, 65% to 90% seen once; the top ten hold less than 1.5%. The sequenced sample was PBMCs. The receptors shown here come from a girl aged 2 to 10 in good health and CMV-seronegative.

The rearrangement links TRBV6-5 to TRBJ2-1; D is ambiguous. Germline CDR1 MNHEY, CDR2 SVGAGI. The V end was cut by 7 bases, the J end by 5 bases, with 6 bases between. This CDR3 comprises 11 residues. The CDR3 loop is CASTDHNEQFF. The CDR3 bases are TGTGCCAGCACAGATCACAATGAGCAGTTCTTC.

This clone was seen just once. The CDR3, as DNA: TGTGCCAGCAGCAGAAGGACTAGCACAGATACGCAGTATTTT. Translation gives CASSRRTSTDTQYF. V gene TRBV9 combines with J gene TRBJ2-3; weak D call: TRBD2 (5 bases). Germline V gene data show CDR1 as SGDLS and CDR2 as YYNGEE. The CDR3 is made up of 14 amino acids. V lost 4 bases to trimming and J lost 0 bases, with 9 bases between them.

The rearrangement joins TRBV15 to TRBJ2-7; 16 bases fit TRBD2. This CDR3 region has 17 residues. After removal of 0 bases from V and 4 bases from J, the junction contained 3 bases not matched to a gene. Germline CDR1 reads LNHNV; CDR2 reads YYDKDF (reference sequence). The DNA for the CDR3 is TGTGCCACCAGCAGAGATCCGGGACTAGCGGGAGGGTACGAGCAGTACTTC. Translating gives CATSRDPGLAGGYEQYF.

The rearrangement joins TRBV13 to TRBJ1-2, with D unclear. Trimming stripped 5 bases from V and 5 bases from J, with 12 bases between. The length of the CDR3 is 13 residues. The V gene's germline CDR1 is PRHDT and CDR2 FYEKMQ (reference sequence). CDR3 protein: CASSTSGVYGYTF. In DNA, the CDR3 is TGTGCCAGCAGCACAAGCGGGGTTTATGGCTACACCTTC.

J is TRBJ1-6 and V is TRBV19; 8 nucleotides match TRBD1. This CDR3 region has 17 residues. With 6 bases clipped from V and 4 bases from J, the junction kept 11 bases outside the gene matches. Germline CDR1 LNHDA, CDR2 SQIVND (reference sequence). CDR3 sequence reads: CASRNTGGEKYNSPLHF. CDR3 nucleotides: TGTGCCAGTAGGAATACAGGGGGAGAAAAATATAATTCACCCCTCCACTTT.

A few counts support this clone. The J gene is TRBJ2-7, the V gene TRBV30; D might be TRBD1 (5 bases). Per the germline V gene, CDR1 is GTSNPN and CDR2 is SVGIG (reference sequence). The CDR3 runs to 13 residues. Deletions cut 5 bases from V and 4 bases from J, with 15 bases between. This CDR3 is CAWAADTVYEQYF. The CDR3 DNA reads as TGTGCCTGGGCCGCGGACACGGTTTACGAGCAGTACTTC.

This clone has only a few counts. The chain combines TRBV7-9 with TRBJ2-2; no reliable D call. This CDR3 contains 13 residues. Germline V gene lookup returns CDR1 SEHNR and CDR2 FQNEAQ (reference sequence). V lost 3 bases to trimming and J lost 1 base, with 3 bases between them. The CDR3 protein is CASSFRNTGELFF. The CDR3 DNA is TGTGCCAGCAGCTTCAGGAACACCGGGGAGCTGTTTTTT.

This sequence joins TRBV19 and TRBJ2-1; tentatively, D is TRBD2 (6 bases). This CDR3 region has 17 residues. Germline loops: CDR1 LNHDA, CDR2 SQIVND (reference sequence). V gave up 8 bases and J gave up 3 bases, with 23 bases separating them. The chain's CDR3 is CASQDWGDGDGYNEQFF. The CDR3 DNA reads as TGTGCCAGTCAAGATTGGGGGGATGGGGATGGCTACAATGAGCAGTTCTTC.

The genes are TRBV15 and TRBJ2-3, with 10 bases that match TRBD1. Germline V gene sequence: CDR1 LNHNV, CDR2 YYDKDF (reference sequence). V shed 2 bases and J 1 base; nucleotides not matched to a gene: 12. CDR3 size: 19 residues. In DNA, the CDR3 is TGTGCCACCAGCAGATTTACCGGGACAGGGGATGCGGGCACAGATACGCAGTATTTT. It is translated as CATSRFTGTGDAGTDTQYF.

The V call is TRBV16, the J call TRBJ2-7; maybe TRBD1 (6 bases). The germline V and J ends were trimmed by 0 bases and 1 base, with 16 bases remaining between them. The CDR3 length is 17 residues. Germline loops: CDR1 KGHSY, CDR2 FQNENV. The CDR3 nucleotides read TGTGCCAGCAGCCAATCCAAGGGACATAAGTATTCCTACGAGCAGTACTTC. It is translated as CASSQSKGHKYSYEQYF. The entire variable domain, with the rest obtained from reference TRBV16 and TRBJ2-7, is as follows: GEEVAQTPKHLVRGEGQKAKLYCAPIKGHSYVFWYQQVLKNEFKFLISFQNENVFDETGMPKERFSAKCLPNSPCSLEIQATKLEDSAVYFCASSQSKGHKYSYEQYFGPGTRLTVT.

V and J are TRBV27 and TRBJ1-2; D is undetermined. CDR3 size: 13 residues. V lost 2 bases and J lost 3, with 7 bases in between. Looked up from germline, CDR1 is MNHEY and CDR2 is SMNVEV (reference sequence). For the CDR3, the DNA is TGTGCCAGCAGTTTAAGGGAGGACTATGGCTACACCTTC. Protein product: CASSLREDYGYTF.

J is TRBJ1-1 and V is TRBV7-2; D may be TRBD1 (5 bases). CDR3 length: 13 amino acids. Trimming left V 6 bases short and J 1 base short, with 9 bases between. The V gene's germline CDR1 is SGHTA and CDR2 FQGNSA. The CDR3 coding sequence is TGTGCCAGCAGTAGAGACAGGAACACTGAAGCTTTCTTT. Translation: CASSRDRNTEAFF.

The rearrangement joins TRBV4-1 to TRBJ1-6; D unresolved. This CDR3 comprises 13 residues. Deletions cut 1 base from V and 9 bases from J, with 7 bases between. From germline, CDR1 is MGHRA and CDR2 YSYEKL. The CDR3 region has the DNA TGCGCCAGCAGCCAAGTTCTGTCTTCACCCCTCCACTTT. Residues: CASSQVLSSPLHF.

The chain recombines TRBV6-5 with TRBJ2-5; 8 nucleotides line up with TRBD2. V shed 3 bases and J 1 base; nucleotides not matched to a gene: 7. This CDR3 comprises 16 residues. The germline V gene encodes CDR1 MNHEY and CDR2 SVGAGI. The CDR3 reads CASSYESSGAQETQYF. CDR3 sequence (DNA): TGTGCCAGCAGTTATGAGAGTAGCGGGGCCCAAGAGACCCAGTACTTC.

V gene TRBV28 combines with J gene TRBJ1-5; a possible D gene is TRBD1 (5 bases). The CDR3 length is 13 residues. Between the trimmed V and J ends, which lost 4 bases and 1 base, there was a span of 5 bases. CDR1 and CDR2 from the germline V gene are MDHEN and SYDVKM. The CDR3 is CASSSGSNQPQHF. CDR3 DNA: TGTGCCAGCAGTTCAGGGAGCAATCAGCCCCAGCATTTT.

The V call is TRBV6-6, the J call TRBJ2-7, with 9 bases that match TRBD1. The V gene end was trimmed by 5 bases and the J gene end by 7 bases; junction bases not matched to a gene: 12. CDR1 and CDR2 from the germline V gene are MNHNY and SVGAGI (reference sequence). This CDR3 is 15 amino acids long. CDR3 DNA sequence: TGTGCCAGCAGTCCAATAGGGACAGGGTCCGGAGAGCAGTACTTC. This encodes CASSPIGTGSGEQYF.

This chain uses TRBV7-8 with TRBJ2-7; 7 positions agree with TRBD1. The CDR3 covers 15 residues. The V segment lost 8 bases and the J segment 1 base; nucleotides outside the gene matches: 11. Germline V gene data show CDR1 as SGHVS and CDR2 as FQNEAQ. The CDR3 DNA reads TGTGCCAGCCAGGTGTATTCGGGACAGTCCTACGAGCAGTACTTC. Protein: CASQVYSGQSYEQYF. Full variable domain (remainder filled in from reference TRBV7-8 and TRBJ2-7): GAGVSQSPRYKVAKRGQDVALRCDPISGHVSLFWYQQALGQGPEFLTYFQNEAQLDKSGLPSDRFFAERPEGSVSTLKIQRTQQEDSAVYLCASQVYSGQSYEQYFGPGTRLTVT.

This rearrangement joins TRBV5-4 to TRBJ2-5; D is possibly TRBD1 (5 bases). The last part of the DNA fits TRBJ2-7 better; the J call may be wrong. The CDR3 sequence is 15 residues long. Germline CDR1 SGHNT, CDR2 YYREEE (reference sequence). The CDR3 region is CASSLAGQTSYEQYF. CDR3 nucleotides: TGTGCCAGCAGCTTGGCCGGACAAACCAGTTACGAGCAGTACTTC.

This chain links TRBV27 with TRBJ1-6, with TRBD1 matching over 9 bases. Germline CDR1 reads MNHEY; CDR2 reads SMNVEV (reference sequence). This CDR3 has 15 amino acids. V lost 5 bases and J lost 9; bases outside the gene matches: 8. The CDR3 loop is CASSPGQGRGSPLHF. As DNA, the CDR3 is TGTGCCAGCAGTCCGGGACAGGGACGAGGTTCACCCCTCCACTTT.

This chain links TRBV9 with TRBJ2-1, with 7 bases fitting TRBD2. The CDR3 is 16 residues long. Germline-derived CDR1 and CDR2 are SGDLS and YYNGEE. Trimming cost V 0 bases and J 4 bases; bases outside gene matches: 7. For the CDR3, the DNA is TGTGCCAGCAGCGTAGATGGGGGAGGGCCTTACAATGAGCAGTTCTTC. Translation: CASSVDGGGPYNEQFF.

The chain carries TRBV29-1 and TRBJ1-4, with a weak D call TRBD1 (6 bases). The ends were cut back, 5 bases at V and 0 bases at J, with 10 bases in the middle. Looked up from germline, CDR1 is SQVTM and CDR2 is ANQGSEA. The CDR3 sequence is 14 residues long. The CDR3 sequence: CSVNQGTTNEKLFF. As DNA, the CDR3 is TGCAGCGTTAATCAGGGGACAACTAATGAAAAACTGTTTTTT. Full variable domain (outside the CDR3, taken from reference TRBV29-1 and TRBJ1-4): SAVISQKPSRDICQRGTSLTIQCQVDSQVTMMFWYRQQPGQSLTLIATANQGSEATYESGFVIDKFPISRPNLTFSTLTVSNMSPEDSSIYLCSVNQGTTNEKLFFGSGTQLSVL.

V gene TRBV2 combines with J gene TRBJ2-7; 9 nucleotides agree with TRBD1. V lost 4 bases and J lost 3; bases outside the gene matches: 7. In germline, CDR1 is SNHLY, CDR2 FYNNEI. This CDR3 has 15 amino acids. For the CDR3, the DNA is TGTGCCAGCAGTGTAGACAGGGGGTCCCTCTACGAGCAGTACTTC. It encodes CASSVDRGSLYEQYF.

The chain uses TRBV4-1 and TRBJ1-1; no definite D call. The germline gives CDR1 MGHRA, CDR2 YSYEKL. V was pared by 4 bases and J by 0 bases, with 6 bases between. The CDR3 contains 13 residues. The CDR3 nucleotides read TGCGCCAGCAGCCGAGTTTTGAACACTGAAGCTTTCTTT. Translated, it gives CASSRVLNTEAFF.

The V gene is TRBV29-1, the J gene TRBJ2-4; TRBD1 is a possible D gene (5 bases). V was cut by 8 bases and J by 5 bases, with 19 bases left in between. The CDR3 is 14 residues long. Per the germline V gene, CDR1 is SQVTM and CDR2 is ANQGSEA. This chain's CDR3 is CSCSNQGRENIQYF. The CDR3 region has the DNA TGCAGCTGTTCAAATCAGGGAAGGGAAAACATTCAGTACTTC.

This clone was counted a single time. This chain's CDR3 is CAWSVRRTGLEKLFF. The CDR3 DNA reads TGTGCCTGGAGTGTACGACGGACAGGGCTGGAAAAACTGTTTTTT. V is TRBV30 and J is TRBJ1-4; 8 bases align to TRBD1. The CDR3 is made up of 15 amino acids. CDR1 GTSNPN and CDR2 SVGIG come from the germline V gene (reference sequence). V lost 0 bases and J lost 8; bases outside the gene matches: 8.